This TCR beta chain is drawn from a study of beta chain features in type 1 diabetes. Study-level results: Relative to healthy donors, patients appeared to have naive, central memory and Treg TCRB repertoires that were more similar. More deletions and fewer insertions at VDJ junctions were found in patients with type 1 diabetes.

Regarding this clone: Its target is not known.

TCRB transcripts that were expressed got sequenced, as all of the isolated RNA had been reverse transcribed. Measured with immunoSEQ multiplex PCR; TCRdb has only the in-frame clones, and not every one. The sample carries 150,000 to 180,000 clones, over 7.5% recorded once. The CDR3 extends over 13 amino acids. The germline gives CDR1 SGHDN, CDR2 FVKESK. Trimming took 5 bases from V and 0 from J, leaving 7 bases between them. The chain is built from TRBV14 and TRBJ1-1, with D maybe TRBD1 (5 bases). Specimen: central memory CD4+ T cells from blood. The origin of this receptor is a young man in good health. This CDR3 is CASSGALNTEAFF. The CDR3 DNA reads TGTGCCAGCAGCGGGGCCTTGAACACTGAAGCTTTCTTT.